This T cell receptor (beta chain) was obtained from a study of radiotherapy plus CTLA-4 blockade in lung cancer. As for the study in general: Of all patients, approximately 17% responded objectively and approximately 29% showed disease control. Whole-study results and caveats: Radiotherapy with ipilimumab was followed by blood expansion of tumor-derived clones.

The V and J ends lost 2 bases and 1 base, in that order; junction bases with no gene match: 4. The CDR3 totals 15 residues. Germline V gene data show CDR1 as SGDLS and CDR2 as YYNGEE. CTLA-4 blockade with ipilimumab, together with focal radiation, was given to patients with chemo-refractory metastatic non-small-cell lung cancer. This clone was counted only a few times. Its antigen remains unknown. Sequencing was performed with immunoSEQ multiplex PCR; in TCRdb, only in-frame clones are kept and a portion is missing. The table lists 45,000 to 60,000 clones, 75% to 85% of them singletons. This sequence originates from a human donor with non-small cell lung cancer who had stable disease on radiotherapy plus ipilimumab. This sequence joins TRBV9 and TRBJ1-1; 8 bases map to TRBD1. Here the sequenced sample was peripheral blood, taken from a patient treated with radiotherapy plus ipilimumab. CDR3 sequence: CASSVTGTGNTEAFF. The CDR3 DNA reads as TGTGCCAGCAGCGTTACCGGGACAGGGAACACTGAAGCTTTCTTT.